The 8 T cell receptor beta chains below come from one sample, sequenced in a study of blood T cells in healthy people across ages (dated by TCRdb to the mid-2010s). The library was made by 5' RACE. A second PCR of roughly 6 to 11 cycles was performed with a sample-barcoded 5' primer and a J-beta primer mix. TCRdb's own reprocessing of the public reads used fastp at Q25 and MiXCR and kept productive beta chains. Merged by CDR3 protein, the rows form single entries marked with the most common genes and DNA. Recorded for this sample are 1.8 million or so distinct CDR3 sequences; around 40% of them occurred a single time. About 21% of the sample belongs to the ten largest clones. Material: blood. These receptors came from a human donor in good health.

The V gene is TRBV20-1, the J gene TRBJ2-4; the D gene could be TRBD1 or TRBD2 (5 bases each). The CDR3 loop spans 13 amino acids. Trimming pared 6 bases from V and 8 bases from J, leaving 17 bases between. CDR1 is DFQATT, CDR2 SNEGSKA, per germline (reference sequence). CDR3 region: CSARPGPPDIQYF. The CDR3 coding sequence is TGCAGTGCCCGACCGGGACCTCCTGACATTCAGTACTTC.

This clonotype was seen more than once but under ten times. The chain carries TRBV20-1 and TRBJ1-6; perhaps TRBD1 as D (6 bases). V was pared by 0 bases and J by 10 bases, with 16 bases between. The CDR3 consists of 15 residues. Germline CDR1 is DFQATT and CDR2 is SNEGSKA (reference sequence). The CDR3 region has the DNA TGCAGTGCTAGAGATCGGGGGCAGGGCGAATCACCCCTCCACTTT. Its protein product is CSARDRGQGESPLHF.

The chain recombines TRBV12-3 or TRBV12-4 with TRBJ2-1; D not certain. The CDR3 length is 14 residues. V lost 1 base and J lost 7, with 11 bases in between. In nucleotides, the CDR3 is TGTGCCAGCAGTTTAGGCCTTTCGACTAATGAGCAGTTCTTC. Protein product: CASSLGLSTNEQFF.

This clonotype was observed a handful of times. The V call is TRBV18, the J call TRBJ1-2; tentatively, D is TRBD1 (5 bases). Trimming pared 2 bases from V and 6 bases from J, leaving 13 bases between. The CDR3 sequence is 14 residues long. In germline, CDR1 is KGHSH, CDR2 LQKENI. The CDR3 nucleotides are TGTGCCAGCTCACCAACGACAGAAGTTGATGGCTACACCTTC. It encodes CASSPTTEVDGYTF.

This clonotype showed up many times. J is TRBJ2-7 and V is TRBV7-9, with D possibly being TRBD1 or TRBD2 (6 bases each). Germline V gene lookup returns CDR1 SEHNR and CDR2 FQNEAQ (reference sequence). CDR3 size: 12 residues. Trimming took 3 bases from V and 6 from J, leaving 9 bases between them. The CDR3 DNA reads TGTGCCAGCAGCTTTGGAGGGGGCGAGCAGTACTTC. Its protein product is CASSFGGGEQYF. Filled out from reference TRBV7-9 and TRBJ2-7, the complete variable domain reads DTGVSQNPRHKITKRGQNVTFRCDPISEHNRLYWYRQTLGQGPEFLTYFQNEAQLEKSRLLSDRFSAERPKGSFSTLEIQRTEQGDSAMYLCASSFGGGEQYFGPGTRLTVT.

This chain connects TRBV28 to TRBJ2-3; tentatively, D is TRBD2 (6 bases). The V end lost 2 bases, the J end lost 3 bases, and 15 bases lay between the germline ends. Germline values: CDR1 MDHEN, CDR2 SYDVKM. The CDR3 length is 16 residues. DNA for the CDR3: TGTGCCAGCAGTTTACTTGGGAATCGGGGGACAGATACGCAGTATTTT. Translated: CASSLLGNRGTDTQYF.

This clonotype was detected ten times or more. The CDR3 here is CASSQDMGGGETQYF. The DNA for the CDR3 is TGCGCCAGCAGCCAAGATATGGGAGGCGGGGAGACCCAGTACTTC. This chain joins TRBV4-3 and TRBJ2-5, with D possibly matching TRBD2 (6 bases). Germline CDR1 is LGHNA and CDR2 is YSLEER. The CDR3 sequence is 15 residues long. The V end lost 0 bases, the J end lost 5 bases, and 13 bases lay between the germline ends.

This chain links TRBV5-1 with TRBJ2-5; D remains unclear. The J call is doubtful: the DNA matches TRBJ2-7 better. Per germline, CDR1 SGHRS and CDR2 YFSETQ. This CDR3 has 14 amino acids. CDR3 sequence (DNA): TGCGCCAGCAGCTTGTCAACGGCCTTGGACGAGCAGTACTTC. Translation: CASSLSTALDEQYF.